The subject of this entry is one T cell receptor beta chain. The data are from a study of tumor-infiltrating lymphocytes in primary liver carcinoma. The overall study: The patients comprised men and women between the ages of 30 and 69 years. The number of productive TCRbeta reads per sample ranged from roughly 3.65 to 7.13 million and was similar across tissue types. Tumor staging was T1-T3 N0M0; sizes spanned roughly 4.2 to 10 cm across.

Co-extraction of RNA and DNA was performed on about 19-31 mg of unsorted bulk tissue. The CDR3 consists of 12 residues. V lost 11 bases and J lost 3, with 12 bases in between. Germline CDR1 and CDR2: SNHLY and FYNNEI. With around 500 ng total RNA as template and a constant-region primer, TCR beta cDNA was made. Researchers made the TCR beta libraries by running three nested multiplex PCR rounds with slightly modified ARM-PCR. Rounds one and two of PCR, each of 10 cycles, were primed with TRBV1-TRBV30 forward primers and a C-beta reverse primer. Each CDR3 protein gets one entry after TCRdb re-called the multiplex PCR reads with MiXCR. The table has approximately 88,000 distinct CDR3 sequences, 68% seen once.

This chain uses TRBV2 with TRBJ2-3; D uncertain. The sample comprised tumor-adjacent normal liver tissue. The TCR comes from a man aged 40-55 years with primary liver carcinoma and hepatitis B virus infection. CDR3 DNA: TGTGCCGTTTCCCGGGCGACAGATACGCAGTATTTT. This sequence encodes CAVSRATDTQYF.